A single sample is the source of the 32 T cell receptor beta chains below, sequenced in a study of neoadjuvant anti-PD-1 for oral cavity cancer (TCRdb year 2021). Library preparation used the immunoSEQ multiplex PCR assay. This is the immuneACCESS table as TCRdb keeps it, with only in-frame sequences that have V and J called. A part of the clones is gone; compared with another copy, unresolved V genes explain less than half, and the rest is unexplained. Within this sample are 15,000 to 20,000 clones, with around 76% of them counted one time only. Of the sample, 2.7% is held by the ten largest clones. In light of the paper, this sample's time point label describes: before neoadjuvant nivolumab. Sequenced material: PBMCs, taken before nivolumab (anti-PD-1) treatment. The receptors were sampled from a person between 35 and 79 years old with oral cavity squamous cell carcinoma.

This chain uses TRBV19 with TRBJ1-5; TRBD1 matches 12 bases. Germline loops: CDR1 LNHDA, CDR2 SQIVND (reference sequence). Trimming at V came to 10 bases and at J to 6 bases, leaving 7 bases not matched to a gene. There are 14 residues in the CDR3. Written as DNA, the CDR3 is TGTGCCACCAGGGACAGGGGGCAAGGTCAGCCCCAGCATTTT. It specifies CATRDRGQGQPQHF.

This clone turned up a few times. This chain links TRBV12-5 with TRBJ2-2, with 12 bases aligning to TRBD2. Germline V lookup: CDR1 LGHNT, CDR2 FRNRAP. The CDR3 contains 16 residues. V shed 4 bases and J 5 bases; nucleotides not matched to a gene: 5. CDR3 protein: CASGSRLAGETGELFF. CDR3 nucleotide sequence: TGTGCTAGTGGTTCGCGACTAGCGGGAGAAACCGGGGAGCTGTTTTTT. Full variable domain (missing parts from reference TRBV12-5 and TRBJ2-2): DARVTQTPRHKVTEMGQEVTMRCQPILGHNTVFWYRQTMMQGLELLAYFRNRAPLDDSGMPKDRFSAEMPDATLATLKIQPSEPRDSAVYFCASGSRLAGETGELFFGEGSRLTVL.

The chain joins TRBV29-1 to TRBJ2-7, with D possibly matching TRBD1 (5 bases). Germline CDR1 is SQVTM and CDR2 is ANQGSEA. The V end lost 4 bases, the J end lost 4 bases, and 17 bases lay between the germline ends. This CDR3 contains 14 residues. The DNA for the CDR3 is TGCAGCGTTGTCCTCGGCAGGGCCTCGTACGAGCAGTACTTC. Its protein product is CSVVLGRASYEQYF.

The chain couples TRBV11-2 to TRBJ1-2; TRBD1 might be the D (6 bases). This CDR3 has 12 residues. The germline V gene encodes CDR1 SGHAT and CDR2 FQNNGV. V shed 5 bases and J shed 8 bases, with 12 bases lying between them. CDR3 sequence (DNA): TGTGCCAGCAGCGCAACAGGGCTCGGCTACACCTTC. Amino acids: CASSATGLGYTF.

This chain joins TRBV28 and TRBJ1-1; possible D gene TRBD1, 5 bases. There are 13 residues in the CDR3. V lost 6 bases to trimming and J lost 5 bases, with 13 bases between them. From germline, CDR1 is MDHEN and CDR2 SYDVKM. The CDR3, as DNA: TGTGCCAGCAGCCGTCCGGGGGGAACTGAAGCTTTCTTT. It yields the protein CASSRPGGTEAFF.

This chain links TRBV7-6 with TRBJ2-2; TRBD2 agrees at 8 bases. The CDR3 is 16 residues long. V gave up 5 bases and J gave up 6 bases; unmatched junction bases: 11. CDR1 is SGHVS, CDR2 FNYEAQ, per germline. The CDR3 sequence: CASSHHSGAVPGELFF. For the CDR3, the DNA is TGTGCCAGCAGCCACCATAGCGGGGCAGTCCCCGGGGAGCTGTTTTTT. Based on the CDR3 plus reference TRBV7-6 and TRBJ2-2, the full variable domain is GAGVSQSPRYKVTKRGQDVALRCDPISGHVSLYWYRQALGQGPEFLTYFNYEAQQDKSGLPNDRFSAERPEGSISTLTIQRTEQRDSAMYRCASSHHSGAVPGELFFGEGSRLTVL.

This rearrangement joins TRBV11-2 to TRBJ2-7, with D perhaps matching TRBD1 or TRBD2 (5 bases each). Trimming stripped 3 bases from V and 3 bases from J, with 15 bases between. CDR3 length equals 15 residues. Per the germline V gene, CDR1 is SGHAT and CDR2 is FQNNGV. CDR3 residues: CASSFYRDADYEQYF. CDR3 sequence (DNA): TGTGCCAGCAGCTTTTACCGGGACGCGGACTACGAGCAGTACTTC.

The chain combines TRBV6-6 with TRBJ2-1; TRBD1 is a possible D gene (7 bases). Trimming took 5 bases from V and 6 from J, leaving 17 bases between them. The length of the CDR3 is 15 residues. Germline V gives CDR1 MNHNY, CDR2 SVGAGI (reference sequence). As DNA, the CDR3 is TGTGCCAGCAGTGGGGCGGGACAGTCCGTCAATGAGCAGTTCTTC. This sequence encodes CASSGAGQSVNEQFF.

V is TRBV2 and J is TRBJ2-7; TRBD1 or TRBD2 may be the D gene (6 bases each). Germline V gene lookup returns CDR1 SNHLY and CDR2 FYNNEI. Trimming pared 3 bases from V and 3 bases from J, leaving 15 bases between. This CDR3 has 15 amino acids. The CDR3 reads CASSEIVGGSYEQYF. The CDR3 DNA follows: TGTGCCAGCAGTGAGATTGTCGGGGGCAGCTACGAGCAGTACTTC.

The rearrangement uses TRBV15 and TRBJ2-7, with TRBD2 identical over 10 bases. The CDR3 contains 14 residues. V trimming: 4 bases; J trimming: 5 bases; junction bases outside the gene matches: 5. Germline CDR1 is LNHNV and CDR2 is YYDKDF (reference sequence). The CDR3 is CATSTRTSGHEQYF. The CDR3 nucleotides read TGTGCCACCAGCACTCGGACTAGCGGCCACGAGCAGTACTTC.

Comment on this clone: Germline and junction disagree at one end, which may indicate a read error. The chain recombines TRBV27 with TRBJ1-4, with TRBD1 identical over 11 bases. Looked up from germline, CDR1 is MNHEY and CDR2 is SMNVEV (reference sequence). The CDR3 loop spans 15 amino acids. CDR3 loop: CASKGTGGSNGKLFF. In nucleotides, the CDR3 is TGTGCCAGCAAAGGGACAGGGGGAAGTAATGGAAAACTGTTTTTT.

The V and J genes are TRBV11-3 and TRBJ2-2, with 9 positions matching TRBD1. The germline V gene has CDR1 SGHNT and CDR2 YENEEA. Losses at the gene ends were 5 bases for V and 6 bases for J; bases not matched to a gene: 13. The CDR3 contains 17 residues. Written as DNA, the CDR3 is TGTGCCAGCAGCCAGCGTGGGGGACAGGGATATCCCGGGGAGCTGTTTTTT. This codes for CASSQRGGQGYPGELFF.

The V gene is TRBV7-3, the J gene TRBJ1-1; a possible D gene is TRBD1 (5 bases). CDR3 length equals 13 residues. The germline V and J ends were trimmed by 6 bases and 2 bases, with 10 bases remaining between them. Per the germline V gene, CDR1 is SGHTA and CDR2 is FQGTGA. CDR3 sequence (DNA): TGTGCCAGCAGGGGACGTCCTAACACTGAAGCTTTCTTT. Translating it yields CASRGRPNTEAFF.

CDR3 bases: TGTGCCAGCAGACCTCCGACGGGGCAAGTTTACGAGCAGTACTTC. It specifies CASRPPTGQVYEQYF. The chain couples TRBV28 to TRBJ2-7, with D possibly called TRBD1 or TRBD2 (5 bases each). V was trimmed by 6 bases and J by 4 bases, leaving 19 bases between them. The CDR3 extends over 15 amino acids. The germline gives CDR1 MDHEN, CDR2 SYDVKM.

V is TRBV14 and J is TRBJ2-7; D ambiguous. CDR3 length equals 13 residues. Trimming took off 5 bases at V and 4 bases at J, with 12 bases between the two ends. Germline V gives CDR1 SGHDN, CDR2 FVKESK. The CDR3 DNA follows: TGTGCCAGCAGCTTAGCCCCTTCGTACGAGCAGTACTTC. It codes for CASSLAPSYEQYF.

The CDR3 here is CASSFPGQNYNEQFF. CDR3 sequence (DNA): TGTGCCAGCAGCTTTCCCGGACAAAATTACAATGAGCAGTTCTTC. The chain links TRBV7-2 to TRBJ2-1; a possible D gene is TRBD1 (5 bases). V lost 3 bases to trimming and J lost 4 bases, with 13 bases between them. The CDR3 has 15 amino acids. Germline-derived CDR1 and CDR2 are SGHTA and FQGNSA.

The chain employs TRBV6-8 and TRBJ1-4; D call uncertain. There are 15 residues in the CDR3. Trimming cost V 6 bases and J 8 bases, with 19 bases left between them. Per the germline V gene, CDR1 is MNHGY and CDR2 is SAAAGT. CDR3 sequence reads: CASSPRGHRQEKLFF. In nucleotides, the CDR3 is TGTGCCAGCAGCCCCCGCGGGCACCGCCAGGAAAAACTGTTTTTT.

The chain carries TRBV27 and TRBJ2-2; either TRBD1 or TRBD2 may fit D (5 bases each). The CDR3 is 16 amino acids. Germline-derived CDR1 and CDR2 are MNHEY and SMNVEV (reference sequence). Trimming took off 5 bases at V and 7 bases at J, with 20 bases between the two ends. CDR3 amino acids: CASSRRAPGAGGELFF. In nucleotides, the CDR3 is TGTGCCAGCAGTCGCAGGGCCCCCGGGGCGGGCGGGGAGCTGTTTTTT.

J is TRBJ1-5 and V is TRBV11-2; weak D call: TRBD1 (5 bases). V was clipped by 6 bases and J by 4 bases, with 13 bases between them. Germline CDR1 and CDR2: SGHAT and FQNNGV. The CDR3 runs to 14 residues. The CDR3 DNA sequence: TGTGCCAGCAGTCGCGACAGAAATAATCAGCCCCAGCATTTT. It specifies CASSRDRNNQPQHF. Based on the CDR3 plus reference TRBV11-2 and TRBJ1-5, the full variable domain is EAGVAQSPRYKIIEKRQSVAFWCNPISGHATLYWYQQILGQGPKLLIQFQNNGVVDDSQLPKDRFSAERLKGVDSTLKIQPAKLEDSAVYLCASSRDRNNQPQHFGDGTRLSIL.

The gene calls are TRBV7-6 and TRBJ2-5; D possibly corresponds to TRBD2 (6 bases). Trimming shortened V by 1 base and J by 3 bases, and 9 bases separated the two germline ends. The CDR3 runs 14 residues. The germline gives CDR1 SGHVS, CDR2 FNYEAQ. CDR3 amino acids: CASSLDRLEETQYF. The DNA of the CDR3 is TGTGCCAGCAGCTTAGATCGACTAGAAGAGACCCAGTACTTC.

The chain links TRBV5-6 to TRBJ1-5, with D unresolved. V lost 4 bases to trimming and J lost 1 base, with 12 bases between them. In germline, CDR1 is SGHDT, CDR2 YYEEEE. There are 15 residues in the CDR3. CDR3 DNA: TGTGCCAGCAGCGAGCGTGGAGTAAGCAATCAGCCCCAGCATTTT. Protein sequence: CASSERGVSNQPQHF. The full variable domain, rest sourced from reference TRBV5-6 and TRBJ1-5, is DAGVTQSPTHLIKTRGQQVTLRCSPKSGHDTVSWYQQALGQGPQFIFQYYEEEERQRGNFPDRFSGHQFPNYSSELNVNALLLGDSALYLCASSERGVSNQPQHFGDGTRLSIL.

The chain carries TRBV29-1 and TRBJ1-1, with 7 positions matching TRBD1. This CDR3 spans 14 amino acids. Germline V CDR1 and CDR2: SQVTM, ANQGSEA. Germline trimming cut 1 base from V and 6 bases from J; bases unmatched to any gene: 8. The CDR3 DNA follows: TGCAGCGTTGAAGGGAGACAGGGCCTCGCTGAAGCTTTCTTT. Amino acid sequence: CSVEGRQGLAEAFF.

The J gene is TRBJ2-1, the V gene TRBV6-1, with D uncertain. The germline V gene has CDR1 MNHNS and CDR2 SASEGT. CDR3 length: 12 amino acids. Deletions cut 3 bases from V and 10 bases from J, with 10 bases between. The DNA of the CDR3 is TGTGCCAGCAGTGATTATACAGACGAGCAGTTCTTC. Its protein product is CASSDYTDEQFF.

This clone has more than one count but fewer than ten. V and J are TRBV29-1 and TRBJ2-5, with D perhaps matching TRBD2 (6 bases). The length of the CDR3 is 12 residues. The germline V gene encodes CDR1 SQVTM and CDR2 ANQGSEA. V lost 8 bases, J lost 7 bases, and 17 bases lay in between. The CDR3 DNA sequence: TGCAGCTGTCCAACCCTTAGCGGGACCCAGTACTTC. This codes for CSCPTLSGTQYF.

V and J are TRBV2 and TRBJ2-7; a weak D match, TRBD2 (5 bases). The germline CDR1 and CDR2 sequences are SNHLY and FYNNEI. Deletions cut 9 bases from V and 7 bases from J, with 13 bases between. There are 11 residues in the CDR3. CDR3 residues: CASLLGAEQYF. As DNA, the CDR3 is TGTGCCAGTTTACTAGGAGCAGAGCAGTACTTC.

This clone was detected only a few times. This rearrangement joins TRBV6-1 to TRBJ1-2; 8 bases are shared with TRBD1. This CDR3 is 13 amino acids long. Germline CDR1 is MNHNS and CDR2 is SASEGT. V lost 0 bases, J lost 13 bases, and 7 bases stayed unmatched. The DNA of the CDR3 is TGTGCCAGCAGTGAAGCTCAGGACAGGGCTTGCACCTTC. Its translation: CASSEAQDRACTF.

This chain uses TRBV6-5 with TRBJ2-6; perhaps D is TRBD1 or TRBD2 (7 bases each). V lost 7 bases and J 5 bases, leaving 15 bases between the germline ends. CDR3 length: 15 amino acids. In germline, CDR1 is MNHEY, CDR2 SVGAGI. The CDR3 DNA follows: TGTGCCAGCACTCAGGGGGGGATGAGGGCCAACGTCCTGACTTTC. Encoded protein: CASTQGGMRANVLTF.

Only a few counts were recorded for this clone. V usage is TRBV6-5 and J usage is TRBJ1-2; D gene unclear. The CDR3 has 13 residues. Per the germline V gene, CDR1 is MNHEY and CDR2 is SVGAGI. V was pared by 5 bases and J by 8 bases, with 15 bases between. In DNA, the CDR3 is TGTGCCAGCAGTACTCAAGAGGGATACGGCTACACCTTC. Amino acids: CASSTQEGYGYTF.

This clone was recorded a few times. As DNA, the CDR3 is TGCGCCAGCAGCTTCGACCCGAACACTGAAGCTTTCTTT. This translates into CASSFDPNTEAFF. The chain recombines TRBV5-1 with TRBJ1-1, with no clear D. Germline V gives CDR1 SGHRS, CDR2 YFSETQ. The CDR3 sequence is 13 residues long. Trimming removed 2 bases from V and 1 base from J, with 6 bases in between.

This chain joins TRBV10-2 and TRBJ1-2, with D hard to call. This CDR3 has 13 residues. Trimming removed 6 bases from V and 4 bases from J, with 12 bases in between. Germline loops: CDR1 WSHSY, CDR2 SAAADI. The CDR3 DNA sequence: TGCGCCAGCAGGCCATTTGGACCCTATGGCTACACCTTC. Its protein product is CASRPFGPYGYTF.

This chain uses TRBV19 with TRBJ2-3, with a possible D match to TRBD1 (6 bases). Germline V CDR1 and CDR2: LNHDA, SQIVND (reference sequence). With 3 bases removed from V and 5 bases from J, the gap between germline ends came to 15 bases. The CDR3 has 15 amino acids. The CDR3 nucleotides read TGTGCCAGTAGTATGAATAAACAGGGAGAAGATACGCAGTATTTT. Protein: CASSMNKQGEDTQYF.

The CDR3 coding sequence is TGTGCCAGTAGTCGGGCAGGGTTTATCGGCGACTCCTACAATGAGCAGTTCTTC. Translated: CASSRAGFIGDSYNEQFF. The chain couples TRBV19 to TRBJ2-1; D is possibly TRBD1 (5 bases). The CDR3 length is 18 residues. CDR1 and CDR2 (germline): LNHDA, SQIVND (reference sequence). Deletions cut 5 bases from V and 0 bases from J, with 20 bases between.